The 25 T cell receptor beta chains below all came from one sample that was sequenced in a study of CXCR3-negative and CXCR3-positive naive CD8 T cells. Their cognate antigens are unknown. UMI-tagged TRB cDNA libraries were built via 5' RACE. TCRdb re-called the 5' RACE reads; one entry per CDR3 protein, DNA not given. Listed are 120,000 to 150,000 distinct CDR3 sequences; approximately 0.27% falls within the top ten. Study conclusions and caveats: CXCR3-positive naive cells carried more hydrophobic TRB CDR3s than CXCR3-negative ones.

Specimen: naive CXCR3+ CD8+ T cells from blood. Sample subset: CD45RO-CCR7+CD27+CD95- naive CD8+ T cells expressing CXCR3 (TNR3+). The receptors shown here come from a human donor in good health. Some clones in this sample may be carry-over from other donors' samples.

The chain employs TRBV21-1 and TRBJ2-5. TRBV21-1 constitutes a pseudogene. The CDR3 is made up of 13 amino acids. CDR3 residues: CASSARVQETQYF.

This chain uses TRBV23-1 with TRBJ2-4; TCRdb proposes TRBD2, but this gene call is untestable without DNA. TRBV23-1 is an ORF, and what it does is uncertain. This CDR3 spans 19 amino acids. The CDR3: CASSQSYIRRAFPRNIQYF.

The chain employs TRBV6-5 and TRBJ2-1; TCRdb's assignment of TRBD1 cannot be checked, as there is no DNA. This CDR3 spans 15 amino acids. Germline CDR1 reads MNHEY; CDR2 reads SVGAGI. CDR3 sequence reads: CASSYSGTGFNEQFF.

The chain joins TRBV7-9 to TRBJ2-7; TCRdb gives TRBD1 as the D gene, but with no DNA this cannot be confirmed. Germline assignment: CDR1 SEHNR and CDR2 FQNEAQ (reference sequence). The CDR3 length is 15 residues. The CDR3 loop is CASSSLRDRAYEQYF.

V and J are TRBV5-4 and TRBJ2-3; as DNA is missing, the TRBD1 call by TCRdb cannot be tested. CDR3 length: 15 residues. Germline CDR1 reads SGHNT; CDR2 reads YYREEE (reference sequence). The CDR3 here is CASSLLPKGEDTQYF.

The chain combines TRBV7-9 with TRBJ2-1; TCRdb gives TRBD1 as the D gene, but with no DNA this cannot be confirmed. The CDR3 length is 13 residues. Per the germline V gene, CDR1 is SEHNR and CDR2 is FQNEAQ (reference sequence). The CDR3 sequence: CASSPGPNNEQFF.

This sequence joins TRBV5-6 and TRBJ1-5; TCRdb returns TRBD1, unconfirmable since there is no DNA. Germline lookup yields CDR1 SGHDT and CDR2 YYEEEE. This CDR3 comprises 16 residues. The CDR3: CASSSRRTGIVQPQHF.

This rearrangement joins TRBV15 to TRBJ2-2. Germline V gene data show CDR1 as LNHNV and CDR2 as YYDKDF (reference sequence). The CDR3 spans 14 residues. This CDR3 is CATSLPANTGELFF.

The V and J genes are TRBV2 and TRBJ1-6. The germline V gene encodes CDR1 SNHLY and CDR2 FYNNEI. This CDR3 region has 14 residues. CDR3 amino acids: CASSDRSFNSPLHF.

The rearrangement links TRBV29-1 to TRBJ2-7; TCRdb reports TRBD2, a call that lacks DNA to check it against. This CDR3 region has 14 residues. Germline loops: CDR1 SQVTM, CDR2 ANQGSEA. The CDR3 is CSVDGTSVGAEQYF.

The gene calls are TRBV20-1 and TRBJ2-7; no DNA is available, so the TRBD1 call from TCRdb remains unchecked. CDR3 length equals 15 residues. The germline V gene has CDR1 DFQATT and CDR2 SNEGSKA (reference sequence). The CDR3: CSATVEGTGGYEQYF.

The chain has TRBV6-2 or TRBV6-3 and TRBJ2-5; TCRdb's D call, TRBD2, is unchecked because there is no DNA. The CDR3 runs to 19 residues. Germline V gene lookup returns CDR1 MNHEY and CDR2 SVGEGT. CDR3 region: CASSYSTGTSGGLQETQYF.

V usage is TRBV4-2 and J usage is TRBJ1-1. The CDR3 extends over 15 amino acids. The germline CDR1 and CDR2 sequences are LGHNA and YNFKEQ. This CDR3 reads CASSQVGRVGTEAFF.

The gene calls are TRBV7-9 and TRBJ1-1. The V gene's germline CDR1 is SEHNR and CDR2 FQNEAQ (reference sequence). This CDR3 contains 15 residues. CDR3 loop: CASSTPGRVNTEAFF.

V is TRBV25-1 and J is TRBJ2-1; with no DNA, the TCRdb D assignment of TRBD1 cannot be verified. The CDR3 has 15 amino acids. The V gene's germline CDR1 is MGHDK and CDR2 SYGVNS. This CDR3 reads CASSESGQLYNEQFF.

V and J are TRBV2 and TRBJ1-5. Germline CDR1 is SNHLY and CDR2 is FYNNEI. The CDR3 runs 11 residues. The CDR3 sequence is CASSNNQPQHF.

The gene calls are TRBV7-2 and TRBJ2-5; checking the TCRdb D call of TRBD2 is not possible without DNA. The CDR3 runs to 15 residues. The germline CDR1 and CDR2 sequences are SGHTA and FQGNSA. CDR3: CASSTTSGGGETQYF.

The genes are TRBV29-1 and TRBJ2-7. The CDR3 is 11 amino acids. CDR1 SQVTM and CDR2 ANQGSEA come from the germline V gene. The CDR3 here is CSVRTSYEQYF.

The J gene is TRBJ2-2, the V gene TRBV29-1; TCRdb reports TRBD1, a call that lacks DNA to check it against. Looked up from germline, CDR1 is SQVTM and CDR2 is ANQGSEA. This CDR3 region has 13 residues. CDR3 protein: CSVSGENTGELFF.

The CDR3 spells CSLWQGTEAFF. V usage is TRBV29-1 and J usage is TRBJ1-1; there is no DNA to check the TCRdb D call of TRBD1. Germline values: CDR1 SQVTM, CDR2 ANQGSEA. This CDR3 is 11 amino acids long.

The gene calls are TRBV29-1 and TRBJ2-5; TCRdb calls TRBD2, which cannot be checked without DNA. The germline V gene encodes CDR1 SQVTM and CDR2 ANQGSEA. The CDR3 has 16 amino acids. CDR3 in amino acids: CSVEDREDGHQETQYF.

The V gene is TRBV25-1, the J gene TRBJ2-1; TCRdb selects TRBD2, and the lack of DNA leaves this call unchecked. This CDR3 is 13 amino acids long. Per germline, CDR1 MGHDK and CDR2 SYGVNS. The CDR3 reads CATRTSGANEQFF.

The genes are TRBV4-1 and TRBJ2-5; TCRdb's assignment of TRBD2 cannot be checked, as there is no DNA. There are 15 residues in the CDR3. CDR1 is MGHRA and CDR2 is YSYEKL in the germline V gene. This CDR3 reads CASSQDGTSPETQYF.

The chain recombines TRBV6-6 with TRBJ1-2; TCRdb proposes TRBD1, but this gene call is untestable without DNA. The CDR3 has 14 amino acids. Germline CDR1 MNHNY, CDR2 SVGAGI (reference sequence). The CDR3 sequence is CASSPTGSSYGYTF.

The chain recombines TRBV28 with TRBJ1-5; TCRdb's assignment of TRBD1 cannot be checked, as there is no DNA. CDR1 MDHEN and CDR2 SYDVKM come from the germline V gene. This CDR3 comprises 15 residues. The CDR3 sequence: CASSARDSLNQPQHF.